This entry describes one T cell receptor (beta chain). Its matching antigen is unknown. There are 13 residues in the CDR3. CDR1 and CDR2 from the germline V gene are SGHNT and YYREEE (reference sequence). V was clipped by 4 bases and J by 9 bases; unmatched bases: 5. These data are taken from a study of STAT3 mutations in large granular lymphocyte leukemia. Study-wide results and limits: In T-cell large granular lymphocyte leukemia, about half of patients showed multiple immunodominant subclonotypes.

Sequencing was performed with immunoSEQ multiplex PCR; in TCRdb, only in-frame clones are kept and a portion is missing. The table shows around 26,000 clones, with 94% occurring only once. The sequence was collected from a man aged 35-49 years with T-cell large granular lymphocyte leukemia. Some clones in this sample may be carry-over from other donors' samples. The source material was peripheral blood mononuclear cells. The genes are TRBV5-4 and TRBJ2-1; TRBD1 agrees at 9 bases. The CDR3 nucleotides read TGTGCCAGCAGCACCGGACAGGGGACTGAGCAGTTCTTC. Its protein is CASSTGQGTEQFF.